This T cell receptor beta chain was documented in a study of blood T cell repertoires in COVID-19. The overall study: The United States, Italy and Spain were the sources of the acute and convalescent COVID-19 samples.

Method: immunoSEQ multiplex PCR; TCRdb's copy keeps in-frame clones and lacks some. The table shows about 130,000 clones, with roughly 83% occurring only once. Trimming at V came to 3 bases and at J to 3 bases, leaving 3 bases not matched to a gene. Germline V CDR1 and CDR2: SGDLS, YYNGEE. This CDR3 contains 14 residues. Participant-given clinical history determined each cohort assignment. Symptom resolution, clearance, or two negative PCRs marked the recovered donors of Cohort 3. The source material was PBMCs or T cells enriched from blood (not recorded which). The clonotype comes from a man over 45 who had recovered from COVID-19. V gene TRBV9 combines with J gene TRBJ2-3; 8 positions agree with TRBD1. CDR3 protein: CASSARTGTDTQYF. CDR3 DNA: TGTGCCAGCAGCGCGAGGACAGGGACAGATACGCAGTATTTT.